These 21 T cell receptor beta chains were sequenced from one sample in a study of molecular identifiers for immune sequencing clone quantification. TCRdb processed the PCR reads anew with MiXCR; each CDR3 protein has one entry. The table shows about 640,000 distinct CDR3 sequences, with 15% to 20% occurring only once. Source material: naive CD8+ T cells from blood, with Jurkat cell RNA spiked in. Stated subset: FACS-sorted CD8+CD4-CCR7+CD45RA+ naive T cells. Every receptor here comes from a human donor in good health. Some libraries in this study had Jurkat cell RNA spiked in.

This clonotype has ten or more counts. The chain couples TRBV9 to TRBJ2-7; the D gene is possibly TRBD2 (6 bases). This CDR3 comprises 16 residues. CDR1 and CDR2 (germline): SGDLS, YYNGEE. V dropped 4 bases and J dropped 1 base, with 18 bases sitting between them. CDR3 sequence: CASSPGVSGDSYEQYF. The CDR3 region has the DNA TGTGCCAGCAGCCCAGGAGTATCGGGGGATTCCTACGAGCAGTACTTC.

This clonotype came up many times. CDR3 sequence reads: CATSAPLSGQPQHF. The CDR3 DNA sequence: TGTGCCACCAGCGCCCCACTGAGTGGTCAGCCCCAGCATTTT. The genes are TRBV15 and TRBJ1-5; D remains unclear. CDR3 length: 14 amino acids. Trimming stripped 5 bases from V and 6 bases from J, with 14 bases between. Germline CDR1 is LNHNV and CDR2 is YYDKDF (reference sequence). Complete variable domain (other parts from reference TRBV15 and TRBJ1-5): DAMVIQNPRYQVTQFGKPVTLSCSQTLNHNVMYWYQQKSSQAPKLLFHYYDKDFNNEADTPDNFQSRRPNTSFCFLDIRSPGLGDTAMYLCATSAPLSGQPQHFGDGTRLSIL.

The chain carries TRBV7-6 and TRBJ2-7; the D gene is possibly TRBD2 (7 bases). Germline CDR1 is SGHVS and CDR2 is FNYEAQ. The CDR3 sequence is 15 residues long. V lost 0 bases and J 3 bases, leaving 12 bases between the germline ends. DNA of the CDR3: TGTGCCAGCAGCTTAGCGCCAGGGGAGGGCTACGAGCAGTACTTC. It codes for CASSLAPGEGYEQYF.

Many counts were recorded for this clonotype. The gene calls are TRBV7-2 and TRBJ2-7; D possibly corresponds to TRBD2 (6 bases). CDR3 size: 15 residues. Between the trimmed V and J ends, which lost 4 bases and 4 bases, there was a span of 17 bases. Germline V lookup: CDR1 SGHTA, CDR2 FQGNSA. As DNA, the CDR3 is TGTGCCAGCAGCTACACGGCGGGAACGTGGTACGAGCAGTACTTC. Translation gives CASSYTAGTWYEQYF.

This clonotype was seen at least ten times. The gene calls are TRBV5-6 and TRBJ1-1, with D unresolved. Germline V gene sequence: CDR1 SGHDT, CDR2 YYEEEE. This CDR3 region has 8 residues. V was shortened by 10 bases and J by 11 bases, with 9 bases between the two germline ends. As DNA, the CDR3 is TGTGCCCCCCAGCGGGCTTTCTTT. Translated: CAPQRAFF.

The chain carries TRBV10-3 and TRBJ2-3; maybe TRBD1 (5 bases). Germline-derived CDR1 and CDR2 are ENHRY and SYGVKD. CDR3 length equals 16 residues. Trimming cost V 4 bases and J 4 bases, with 18 bases left between them. The CDR3 DNA sequence: TGTGCCATCAGTGCTTCGACAGAGAAGGTCGCAGATACGCAGTATTTT. This encodes CAISASTEKVADTQYF.

A few counts support this clonotype. V usage is TRBV10-3 and J usage is TRBJ2-7; D remains ambiguous. Trimming took 4 bases from V and 2 from J, leaving 18 bases between them. The CDR3 sequence is 16 residues long. Germline V CDR1 and CDR2: ENHRY, SYGVKD. The CDR3 bases are TGTGCCATCAGTGGGAAGGAAACCAAGATACCCTACGAGCAGTACTTC. This sequence encodes CAISGKETKIPYEQYF.

This clonotype was seen only a few times. The gene calls are TRBV28 and TRBJ2-5; 7 bases map to TRBD1. Germline V CDR1 and CDR2: MDHEN, SYDVKM. This CDR3 is built from 14 residues. V gave up 7 bases and J gave up 4 bases; unmatched junction bases: 9. The CDR3 DNA follows: TGTGCCAGCACACCACCAGGGGGTGGAGAGACCCAGTACTTC. Translation gives CASTPPGGGETQYF.

For this clonotype: The conserved final phenylalanine or tryptophan is absent from the CDR3, which likely points to a read error. The J gene is TRBJ2-4, the V gene TRBV28; D is perhaps TRBD2 (5 bases). CDR3 length: 15 amino acids. The V gene lost 6 bases and the J gene lost 0 bases, with 12 bases spanning the gap. Germline loops: CDR1 MDHEN, CDR2 SYDVKM. CDR3 in DNA: TGTGCCAGCAGCTTTCGGGGAGTAGCCAAAAACATTCAGTACTCC. It is translated as CASSFRGVAKNIQYS.

This clonotype was recorded at least ten times. J is TRBJ1-1 and V is TRBV6-1; D unclear. The CDR3 totals 13 residues. Per the germline V gene, CDR1 is MNHNS and CDR2 is SASEGT. Trimming took 1 base from V and 1 from J, leaving 4 bases between them. CDR3 in DNA: TGTGCCAGCAGTGAAGTAGCGAACACTGAAGCTTTCTTT. Translated, it gives CASSEVANTEAFF.

This clonotype was counted at least ten times. The rearrangement uses TRBV19 and TRBJ1-5; tentative D call: TRBD1 (5 bases). V dropped 3 bases and J dropped 1 base, with 10 bases sitting between them. CDR1 is LNHDA, CDR2 SQIVND, per germline (reference sequence). This CDR3 is built from 15 residues. This CDR3 reads CASSMDWGSNQPQHF. DNA for the CDR3: TGTGCCAGTAGTATGGATTGGGGGAGCAATCAGCCCCAGCATTTT.

The V gene is TRBV10-3, the J gene TRBJ2-3, with 9 bases that match TRBD2. The germline V gene has CDR1 ENHRY and CDR2 SYGVKD. This CDR3 has 15 amino acids. Trimming at V came to 7 bases and at J to 8 bases, leaving 13 bases not matched to a gene. The CDR3 loop is CAIMPAGGPEGTQYF. In DNA form, the CDR3 reads TGTGCCATCATGCCGGCGGGAGGGCCGGAGGGTACGCAGTATTTT.

This clonotype has ten or more counts. The chain links TRBV21-1 to TRBJ1-6. TRBV21-1 is a known pseudogene. This CDR3 region has 18 residues. Written as DNA, the CDR3 is TGTGCCAGCAGCAAGGCAGGCCCAACTCACTCCTATAATTCACCCCTCCACTTT. It codes for CASSKAGPTHSYNSPLHF.

Many counts were recorded for this clonotype. This chain uses TRBV12-3 or TRBV12-4 with TRBJ1-3; D uncertain. Trimming removed 6 bases from V and 4 bases from J, with 10 bases in between. The CDR3 extends over 13 amino acids. CDR3 sequence (DNA): TGTGCCAGCAGCGGGCGAGGCGGAAACACCATATATTTT. The encoded protein is CASSGRGGNTIYF.

This clonotype was recorded many times. The CDR3 spells CASSQDRLGGTKAFF. CDR3 in DNA: TGCGCCAGCAGCCAAGATCGTTTGGGGGGGACGAAAGCTTTCTTT. The V and J genes are TRBV4-3 and TRBJ1-1; weak D call: TRBD1 (5 bases). Trimming stripped 0 bases from V and 9 bases from J, with 17 bases between. CDR1 LGHNA and CDR2 YSLEER come from the germline V gene. The CDR3 totals 15 residues.

This clonotype was observed many times. The V gene is TRBV5-1, the J gene TRBJ2-7; 8 bases line up with TRBD1. This CDR3 is built from 17 residues. With V trimmed by 0 bases and J by 0 bases, 8 bases remained unmatched. Germline CDR1 and CDR2: SGHRS and YFSETQ. CDR3 bases: TGCGCCAGCAGCTTGGGACAGGGGTCGTTGGGCTCCTACGAGCAGTACTTC. As protein: CASSLGQGSLGSYEQYF. The whole variable domain, remainder taken from reference TRBV5-1 and TRBJ2-7, is KAGVTQTPRYLIKTRGQQVTLSCSPISGHRSVSWYQQTPGQGLQFLFEYFSETQRNKGNFPGRFSGRQFSNSRSEMNVSTLELGDSALYLCASSLGQGSLGSYEQYFGPGTRLTVT.

This clonotype was observed a handful of times. The CDR3 loop is CSAQAGGTSYEQYF. The CDR3 DNA follows: TGCAGTGCTCAAGCGGGAGGGACCTCCTACGAGCAGTACTTC. This chain links TRBV20-1 with TRBJ2-7; TRBD2 aligns across 10 bases. The CDR3 length is 14 residues. With 5 bases clipped from V and 0 bases from J, the junction kept 4 bases outside the gene matches. From germline, CDR1 is DFQATT and CDR2 SNEGSKA (reference sequence).

With respect to this clonotype: This may stem from a read error, because a much larger clone lies one nucleotide away. This sequence joins TRBV19 and TRBJ2-4; TRBD1 matches at 9 bases. Germline CDR1 and CDR2: LNHDA and SQIVND (reference sequence). With V trimmed by 8 bases and J by 3 bases, 8 bases remained unmatched. This CDR3 spans 15 amino acids. CDR3 residues: CASDRGQGCKNIQYF. CDR3 bases: TGTGCCAGTGACAGGGGACAGGGATGCAAAAACATTCAGTACTTC.

This clonotype has at least ten counts. V and J are TRBV11-3 and TRBJ2-3; TRBD1 is a possible D gene (6 bases). CDR3 length equals 15 residues. V was clipped by 4 bases and J by 2 bases, with 13 bases between them. From germline, CDR1 is SGHNT and CDR2 YENEEA. Here the CDR3 reads CASSSRGSDTDTQYF. The CDR3 nucleotides are TGTGCCAGCAGCTCCAGGGGATCGGACACAGATACGCAGTATTTT.

The rearrangement joins TRBV5-1 to TRBJ2-7; TRBD1 might be the D (7 bases). Germline V gives CDR1 SGHRS, CDR2 YFSETQ. This CDR3 is 16 amino acids long. V lost 4 bases to trimming and J lost 2 bases, with 19 bases between them. For the CDR3, the DNA is TGCGCCAGCAGCCTCCCCGGGGGACAGACCACCTACGAGCAGTACTTC. Its translation: CASSLPGGQTTYEQYF.

This clonotype was recorded at least ten times. V is TRBV20-1 and J is TRBJ1-1, with D perhaps matching TRBD1 (5 bases). V dropped 3 bases and J dropped 5 bases, with 19 bases sitting between them. The CDR3 extends over 15 amino acids. Germline V gene sequence: CDR1 DFQATT, CDR2 SNEGSKA (reference sequence). CDR3 sequence: CSASPLGGMGTEAFF. CDR3 in DNA: TGCAGTGCTAGCCCCTTGGGGGGAATGGGAACTGAAGCTTTCTTT.